The rows below give T cell receptor beta chains drawn from one sample of a study of cytomegalovirus exposure and HLA in healthy donors. The protocol was immunoSEQ multiplex PCR, while the TCRdb copy is restricted to in-frame clones and leaves out a portion. Of around 120,000 clones listed, about three quarters were seen once; the top ten hold 0.85% to 1.3%. Sequences were obtained from PBMCs. All receptors derive from a human donor in good health. Both conserved end residues are part of each CDR3. A D gene is named only where the DNA matches it firmly. Expanded clones are given a class, and other clones once, few, many or no size at all.

J,V,size,D,CDR3,DNA
TRBJ2-2,TRBV6-5,-,-,CASSYPEPPGELFF,TGTGCCAGCAGTTACCCCGAGCCACCCGGGGAGCTGTTTTTT
TRBJ2-2,TRBV5-6,-,-,CASSRLDRGGAGELFF,TGTGCCAGCAGCCGACTCGACAGGGGAGGGGCCGGGGAGCTGTTTTTT
TRBJ2-5,TRBV11-2,-,TRBD2,CASAGGPETQYF,TGTGCCAGCGCGGGGGGCCCAGAGACCCAGTACTTC
TRBJ1-3,TRBV7-2,-,TRBD1,CASSTGQGLSGNTIYF,TGTGCCAGCAGCACAGGACAGGGCCTCTCTGGAAACACCATATATTTT
TRBJ1-1,TRBV9,-,TRBD1,CASSGNRQGNTEAFF,TGTGCCAGCAGCGGAAATCGACAGGGCAACACTGAAGCTTTCTTT
TRBJ1-4,TRBV4-2,-,-,CASSQETANEKLFF,TGTGCCAGCAGCCAAGAAACGGCTAATGAAAAACTGTTTTTT
TRBJ1-3,TRBV5-1,-,TRBD1,CASRPLGQGSKRGNTIYF,TGCGCCAGCAGGCCCCTGGGACAGGGAAGTAAGAGGGGAAACACCATATATTTT
TRBJ1-1,TRBV19,-,-,CASMPPNMNTEAFF,TGTGCCAGTATGCCCCCCAACATGAACACTGAAGCTTTCTTT
TRBJ1-2,TRBV18,few,TRBD1,CASSTPGTGDGYTF,TGTGCCAGCTCAACCCCCGGGACAGGGGATGGCTACACCTTC
TRBJ2-2,TRBV2,once,-,CASSETSPRELFF,TGTGCCAGCAGTGAAACTAGCCCCCGGGAGCTGTTTTTT
TRBJ2-1,TRBV19,-,-,CASSRDGLSYNEQFF,TGTGCCAGTAGTCGAGACGGACTCTCCTACAATGAGCAGTTCTTC
TRBJ2-4,TRBV10-3,few,-,CASSEAVTETNIQYF,TGTGCCAGCAGTGAAGCTGTGACAGAGACAAACATTCAGTACTTC
TRBJ1-4,TRBV28,-,TRBD1,CASSFPGQPINEKLFF,TGTGCCAGCAGTTTCCCGGGACAGCCCATTAATGAAAAACTGTTTTTT
TRBJ2-3,TRBV19,-,TRBD1,CASSIGQGGTDTQYF,TGTGCCAGTAGTATAGGCCAGGGGGGCACAGATACGCAGTATTTT
TRBJ2-1,TRBV6-6,few,TRBD2,CARRLAGINEQFF,TGTGCCCGACGACTAGCAGGTATCAATGAGCAGTTCTTC
TRBJ2-5,TRBV6-1,-,-,CASSKQGPETQYF,TGTGCCAGCAGCAAACAGGGCCCAGAGACCCAGTACTTC
TRBJ2-5,TRBV18,-,TRBD2,CASSPGLGGETQYF,TGTGCCAGCTCACCGGGACTAGGCGGGGAGACCCAGTACTTC
TRBJ2-5,TRBV5-6,-,-,CASSLASDQETQYF,TGTGCCAGCAGCTTGGCCAGCGACCAAGAGACCCAGTACTTC
TRBJ1-2,TRBV6-6,-,-,CASSYFEEGGGYTF,TGTGCCAGCAGTTACTTTGAGGAAGGGGGTGGCTACACCTTC
TRBJ1-1,TRBV5-1,few,-,CASSFAGGSVEAFF,TGCGCCAGCAGCTTCGCGGGGGGAAGCGTTGAAGCTTTCTTT
TRBJ2-7,TRBV6-1,-,TRBD1,CASGDREREQYF,TGTGCCAGCGGGGACAGGGAACGCGAGCAGTACTTC
TRBJ1-3,TRBV6-5,-,-,CASSYSTATSGNTIYF,TGTGCCAGCAGTTATTCCACAGCCACCTCTGGAAACACCATATATTTT
TRBJ2-2,TRBV10-3,few,TRBD2,CAISESSLAGGLIGELFF,TGTGCCATCAGTGAGTCAAGCCTAGCGGGGGGATTGATCGGGGAGCTGTTTTTT
TRBJ2-1,TRBV4-1,-,TRBD1,CASSQALGTVLSSYNEQFF,TGCGCCAGCAGCCAAGCCTTGGGGACAGTCCTGAGCTCCTACAATGAGCAGTTCTTC
TRBJ1-4,TRBV9,-,-,CASSVDGEKLFF,TGTGCCAGCAGCGTCGACGGGGAAAAACTGTTTTTT
TRBJ2-7,TRBV18,-,TRBD1,CASSTGTEGYEQYF,TGTGCCAGCTCGACGGGGACAGAAGGCTACGAGCAGTACTTC
TRBJ1-4,TRBV5-6,-,-,CASRVEGKDVKLFF,TGTGCCAGCAGGGTGGAGGGTAAAGACGTAAAACTGTTTTTT
TRBJ2-1,TRBV5-6,few,-,CASKWRAGEQFF,TGTGCCAGCAAGTGGAGGGCCGGTGAGCAGTTCTTC
TRBJ2-7,TRBV6-4,medium-sized,-,CASSDKDSTEQYF,TGTGCCAGCAGTGATAAAGACAGCACCGAGCAGTACTTC
TRBJ2-7,TRBV28,-,-,CASITGAGVHEQYF,TGTGCCAGCATCACCGGGGCAGGGGTCCACGAGCAGTACTTC
TRBJ2-5,TRBV6-6,-,TRBD1,CASRPGTGTQETQYF,TGTGCCAGCAGACCCGGGACAGGGACACAAGAGACCCAGTACTTC
TRBJ1-4,TRBV4-1,-,TRBD1,CASSQSQGAFNEKLFF,TGCGCCAGCAGCCAATCTCAGGGGGCATTTAATGAAAAACTGTTTTTT
TRBJ1-1,TRBV10-3,-,-,CAISETDLNTEAFF,TGTGCCATCAGTGAGACGGACTTGAACACTGAAGCTTTCTTT
TRBJ2-3,TRBV5-4,-,-,CASSLYSSTDTQYF,TGTGCCAGCAGCTTGTACAGCAGCACAGATACGCAGTATTTT
TRBJ1-5,TRBV6-5,-,-,CASSEIRDQPQHF,TGTGCCAGCAGTGAGATCAGGGATCAGCCCCAGCATTTT
TRBJ2-1,TRBV9,-,TRBD2,CASSAPTGTSGPSSYNEQFF,TGTGCCAGCAGCGCCCCCACCGGGACTAGCGGGCCAAGCTCCTACAATGAGCAGTTCTTC
TRBJ2-3,TRBV2,-,-,CASSEGASHTDTQYF,TGTGCCAGCAGTGAGGGGGCAAGCCACACAGATACGCAGTATTTT
TRBJ1-2,TRBV5-1,-,TRBD1,CASSRGGTGSYGYTF,TGCGCCAGCTCACGAGGGGGGACAGGGAGCTATGGCTACACCTTC
TRBJ2-7,TRBV4-2,few,TRBD1,CASSQRGQGYEQYF,TGTGCCAGCAGCCAACGGGGACAGGGCTACGAGCAGTACTTC
TRBJ2-7,TRBV6-5,few,TRBD1,CASSRDRVASEQYF,TGTGCCAGCAGCAGGGACAGGGTGGCGAGCGAGCAGTACTTC
TRBJ2-3,TRBV5-1,-,TRBD2,CASSLVSGGITDTQYF,TGCGCCAGCAGCTTGGTTAGCGGGGGGATTACAGATACGCAGTATTTT
TRBJ2-1,TRBV5-1,once,-,CASRGSSYNEQFF,TGCGCCAGCAGAGGGAGCTCCTACAATGAGCAGTTCTTC
TRBJ2-7,TRBV27,once,-,CASSLSVSYEQYF,TGTGCCAGCAGTTTATCGGTCAGCTACGAGCAGTACTTC
TRBJ2-5,TRBV5-1,once,TRBD2,CASRTSEETQYF,TGCGCCAGTAGGACTAGCGAAGAGACCCAGTACTTC
TRBJ2-1,TRBV6-6,-,-,CASSYLGQINEQFF,TGTGCCAGCAGTTACCTCGGACAAATCAATGAGCAGTTCTTC
TRBJ1-1,TRBV6-1,few,-,CASRTFLATEAFF,TGTGCCAGCAGGACGTTCTTAGCCACTGAAGCTTTCTTT
TRBJ2-5,TRBV18,few,-,CASSPSGRETQYF,TGTGCCAGCTCACCTTCAGGGCGGGAGACCCAGTACTTC
TRBJ1-1,TRBV18,-,TRBD1,CASSPRPGQDEAEAFF,TGTGCCAGCTCACCACGACCGGGACAGGACGAGGCTGAAGCTTTCTTT
TRBJ1-1,TRBV10-3,-,-,CATLIRENTEAFF,TGTGCCACCCTGATCCGGGAAAACACTGAAGCTTTCTTT
TRBJ1-1,TRBV19,-,-,CASSIPGRVYIQGWTEAFF,TGTGCCAGTAGTATCCCGGGCAGGGTTTATATCCAAGGATGGACTGAAGCTTTCTTT
TRBJ1-5,TRBV19,-,-,CASSTTRTSGQPQHF,TGTGCCAGTAGTACAACCAGGACGAGCGGTCAGCCCCAGCATTTT
TRBJ2-2,TRBV4-1,-,-,CASSPRPPPQGGELFF,TGCGCCAGCAGTCCACGGCCTCCCCCACAGGGCGGGGAGCTGTTTTTT
TRBJ2-7,TRBV5-5,-,-,CASSSQGPPSPNYEQYF,TGTGCCAGCAGCTCCCAGGGGCCCCCAAGCCCAAACTACGAGCAGTACTTC
TRBJ1-1,TRBV4-3,-,TRBD1,CASSQVQGEAFF,TGCGCCAGCAGCCAAGTACAGGGGGAAGCTTTCTTT
TRBJ2-1,TRBV5-1,once,TRBD2,CASSEGLAVTNEQFF,TGCGCCAGCAGCGAGGGACTAGCGGTCACGAATGAGCAGTTCTTC
TRBJ2-1,TRBV29-1,-,-,CSVGHNEQFF,TGCAGCGTTGGGCACAATGAGCAGTTCTTC
TRBJ1-5,TRBV19,-,TRBD1,CASRDRVEQPQHF,TGTGCCAGTAGAGACAGGGTCGAACAGCCCCAGCATTTT
TRBJ2-7,TRBV29-1,-,TRBD1,CSVVRTGVHEQYF,TGCAGCGTTGTTCGGACAGGGGTGCACGAGCAGTACTTC